This entry concerns a single TCR beta chain. The antigen it binds to is not known. The read gets to within 3 residues of the CDR3 end, and the germline J gene fills in the rest. Most of the CVID patients and most of the healthy controls were of Caucasian heritage. From each donor, roughly 4.5 to 9 ml of heparinized peripheral whole blood was collected. Genomic DNA from adults with common variable immune deficiency (CVID) and from healthy adult controls was used to sequence TCRbeta CDR3 repertoires. A total of some 22 healthy adult volunteers (approximately 12 female and roughly ten male; age range about 20 to 75 years, mean age about 32) were included in the control group. To isolate peripheral blood mononuclear cells, diluted blood was subjected to density centrifugation over Hypaque 1077 or Ficoll-Paque. Unsorted mononuclear cells served as the source of genomic DNA, which was extracted either by Qiagen column purification or by a centrifugation-based method.

Per the germline V gene (reference sequence), GTSNPN is the CDR1 and SVGIG is the CDR2. CDR3 length: 14 amino acids, cysteine to phenylalanine. Part of the CDR3 DNA is given, 33 bases translated from base 1. The sample is drawn from a study of T cell clonality in common variable immunodeficiency (dated by TCRdb to the mid-2010s). The research as a whole found: Even though DNA input was equal, the average per sample came to 65,000 to 85,000 unique sequences for controls compared with around 32,000 for CVID samples. TCRbeta clonality was higher in CVID subjects than in healthy controls (t-test p = 0.018), and the increase was most characteristic of about a third of subjects. According to the authors, figuring out what caused the increased clonality in CVID would require sequencing the repertoires of T cell subpopulations. Fewer TCRbeta clones were shared among CVID subjects than among healthy controls (p < 0.0001). Fewer deletions and N-nucleotide insertions were reportedly observed in CVID TCRbeta sequences, and highly modified clones with 13 or more V deletions were reportedly absent from CVID TCRbeta sequences. Correlations of repertoire features with clinical complications were constrained by heterogeneity among patients within the CVID cohort.

For sequencing, equivalent amounts of genomic DNA were input from CVID and control samples. For every sample, a 60 bp segment covering the rearranged TCRbeta CDR3 region was amplified and then sequenced. The immunoSEQ assay, a bias-corrected multiplex PCR combined with high-throughput sequencing, was used to amplify TCRbeta. The original methods were these. Each unique nucleotide sequence was treated as a clone and annotated with V, D and J genes, copy number and frequency. Sequences were labeled productive if in frame, and non-productive if out of frame or containing stop codons. As previously described, clonality was computed from Shannon's entropy. The predicted amino acid sequences of productive clones were used to derive the mean CDR3 Kyte-Doolittle hydropathy. Hierarchical clustering of scaled V gene usage was performed with the R hclust function using Manhattan distance and complete linkage. Clone sharing by CDR3 amino acid sequence was assessed by resampling 12 repertoires per group over 100 rounds. The repertoires were searched for approximately 73 published EBV-specific and fewer than 250 published CMV-specific TCRbeta sequences. After two CVID samples that produced fewer than 10,000 sequences were dropped from the analysis, some 40 CVID repertoires remained. Imported from immuneACCESS, the table was reduced by TCRdb to in-frame sequences with V and J called. These copies leave out some clones; in studies compared against another copy, an unresolved V gene accounts for under half, and the cause of the remainder is not known. That table supplies the V and J calls and clone size; D and trimming were determined from the DNA. The data for this sample show over 50,000 clones, each detected more than once. Jointly, the top ten make up roughly 3.4% of the sample.

Sequenced input: peripheral blood mononuclear cells. This chain is built from TRBV30 and TRBJ1-2; possibly the D gene is TRBD1, per 5 matching bases. The receptor was derived from a person aged 18 to 75 in good health. Partial CDR3 DNA: TGTGCCTGGAGTGTTTTGGGGGGGAACCACGAC. Its protein product is CAWSVLGGNHD. From start to end, the CDR3 is CAWSVLGGNHDYTF. Where the CDR3 stops, the reference TRBV30 and TRBJ1-2 genes take over; the full variable domain is SQTIHQWPATLVQPVGSPLSLECTVEGTSNPNLYWYRQAAGRGLQLLFYSVGIGQISSEVPQNLSASRPQDRQFILSSKKLLLSDSGFYLCAWSVLGGNHDYTFGSGTRLTVV.